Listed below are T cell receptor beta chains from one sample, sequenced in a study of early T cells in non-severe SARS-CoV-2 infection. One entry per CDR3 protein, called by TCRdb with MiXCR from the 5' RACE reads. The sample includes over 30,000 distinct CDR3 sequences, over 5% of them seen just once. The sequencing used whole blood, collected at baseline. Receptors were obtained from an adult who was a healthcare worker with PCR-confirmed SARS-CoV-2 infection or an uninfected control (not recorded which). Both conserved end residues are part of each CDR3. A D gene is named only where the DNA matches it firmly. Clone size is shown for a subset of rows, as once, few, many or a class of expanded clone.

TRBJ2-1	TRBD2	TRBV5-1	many	TGCGCCAGCAGCGTGGGACTAGCGGGAAATCTGTTCTTC	CASSVGLAGNLFF
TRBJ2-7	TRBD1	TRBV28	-	TGTGCCAGCAGTTTGGACAGGGTCCACGAGCAGTACTTC	CASSLDRVHEQYF
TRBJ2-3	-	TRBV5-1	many	TGCGCCAGCAGCTTGGGGGTTAGCACAGATACGCAGTATTTT	CASSLGVSTDTQYF
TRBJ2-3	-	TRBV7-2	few	TGTGCCAGGGTGGAAGTAACAGATACGCAGTATTTT	CARVEVTDTQYF
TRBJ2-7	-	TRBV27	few	TGTGCCAGCAGCCTTTCAAGTAGCCACGAGCAGTACTTC	CASSLSSSHEQYF
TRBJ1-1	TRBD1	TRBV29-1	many	TGCAGCGTTTACGGACAGGCCACTGAAGCTTTCTTT	CSVYGQATEAFF
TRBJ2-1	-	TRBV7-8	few	TGTGCCAGCAGCTTAGGTTTAGGCTTTTACTACAATGAGCAGTTCTTC	CASSLGLGFYYNEQFF
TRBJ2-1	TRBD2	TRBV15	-	TGTGCCACCAGCAGAGATCCGGCTAGCGGAGGCACCTACAATGAGCAGTTCTTC	CATSRDPASGGTYNEQFF
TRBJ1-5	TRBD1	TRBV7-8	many	TGTGCCAGCAGCTTGGTCACAGGGGCATTGAGCAATCAGCCCCAGCATTTT	CASSLVTGALSNQPQHF
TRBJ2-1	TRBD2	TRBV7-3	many	TGTGCCAGCAGCTTGAGACTAGCGGGTCGCAATGAGCAGTTCTTC	CASSLRLAGRNEQFF
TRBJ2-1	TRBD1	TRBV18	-	TGTGCCAGCTCACCACCGGGACAGGGGAACAATGAGCAGTTCTTC	CASSPPGQGNNEQFF
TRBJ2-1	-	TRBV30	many	TGTGCCCGAACAGGGAGCTCCTACAATGAGCAGTTCTTC	CARTGSSYNEQFF
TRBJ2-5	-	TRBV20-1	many	TGCAGTGCTAGGGGCCGGGTCTGGGAGACCCAGTACTTC	CSARGRVWETQYF
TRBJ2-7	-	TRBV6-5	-	TGTGCCAGCAGTTACTCGAGGGACACGGGGTTCTACGAGCAGTACTTC	CASSYSRDTGFYEQYF
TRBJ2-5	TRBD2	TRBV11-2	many	TGTGCCAGCAGCTTTAACGGGAGGGCCAGGGGAGAGACCCAGTACTTC	CASSFNGRARGETQYF
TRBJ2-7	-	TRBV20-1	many	TGCAGTGCTAGACCTTCTACTACCTACTCCTACGAGCAGTACTTC	CSARPSTTYSYEQYF
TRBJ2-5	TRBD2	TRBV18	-	TGTGCCAGCTCACCGGCACTAGCGGTAGAGACCCAGTACTTC	CASSPALAVETQYF
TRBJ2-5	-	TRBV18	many	TGTGCCAGCTCACCAAGGACGGGGGCGCCCCAGTACTTC	CASSPRTGAPQYF
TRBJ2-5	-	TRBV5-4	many	TGTGCCAGCAGGACGGGACTGGAAGAGACCCAGTACTTC	CASRTGLEETQYF
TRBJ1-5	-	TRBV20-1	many	TGCAGTGCTAGAGTTAGGTTGGGGAATCAGCCCCAGCATTTT	CSARVRLGNQPQHF
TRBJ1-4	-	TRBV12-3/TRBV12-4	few	TGTGCCAGCAGTTTGCTACGTGGGGAAAAACTGTTTTTT	CASSLLRGEKLFF
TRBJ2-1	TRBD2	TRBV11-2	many	TGTGCCAGCAGCTCTGGACTAGCGGGAGGCTACAATGAGCAGTTCTTC	CASSSGLAGGYNEQFF